The 13 T cell receptor beta chains listed next were all sequenced from one sample in a study of OX40 agonist ivuxolimab in advanced cancers. Some clones are missing from TCRdb's copy, which holds only in-frame ones; the method was immunoSEQ multiplex PCR. The sample lists roughly 40,000 clones, 85% to 95% seen once, with over 12% in the top ten. The sample was CD4+ or CD8+ T cells sorted from blood, taken in a trial of the OX40 agonist ivuxolimab. The source is an adult with an advanced solid tumor such as melanoma, head and neck, liver or kidney cancer.

This sequence joins TRBV6-1 and TRBJ2-2; 10 positions match TRBD1. Trimming removed 6 bases from V and 6 bases from J; junction bases left unmatched: 1. Germline-derived CDR1 and CDR2 are MNHNS and SASEGT. This CDR3 contains 13 residues. As DNA, the CDR3 is TGTGCCAGCAGGGGGACAGGGGCCGGGGAGCTGTTTTTT. Residues: CASRGTGAGELFF.

In nucleotides, the CDR3 is TGTGCCAGCAGCGCGGACAGGGGCCTGGGGAACACTGAAGCTTTCTTT. It translates to CASSADRGLGNTEAFF. The chain links TRBV9 to TRBJ1-1, with 9 bases fitting TRBD1. Germline trimming cut 3 bases from V and 1 base from J; bases unmatched to any gene: 7. The CDR3 covers 16 residues. Germline CDR1 SGDLS, CDR2 YYNGEE.

This rearrangement joins TRBV2 to TRBJ2-7; 9 nucleotides line up with TRBD1. The CDR3 spans 14 residues. With V trimmed by 6 bases and J by 4 bases, 7 bases remained unmatched. Germline CDR1 and CDR2: SNHLY and FYNNEI. CDR3 DNA sequence: TGTGCCAGCAGGGAGGGACAGGGTAGTTACGAGCAGTACTTC. Its translation: CASREGQGSYEQYF.

This clone was counted between two and nine times. The chain combines TRBV4-1 with TRBJ1-5, with TRBD1 matching 9 bases. V was pared by 4 bases and J by 7 bases, with 5 bases of the junction left unmatched. Germline CDR1 MGHRA, CDR2 YSYEKL. CDR3 size: 14 residues. The CDR3 region is CASSRTGVGQPQHF. DNA of the CDR3: TGCGCCAGCAGCCGGACAGGGGTCGGACAGCCCCAGCATTTT.

This clone was detected only a few times. This rearrangement joins TRBV28 to TRBJ2-1; D is possibly TRBD2 (5 bases). This CDR3 has 13 amino acids. Germline CDR1 and CDR2: MDHEN and SYDVKM. Trimming stripped 1 base from V and 9 bases from J, with 10 bases between. The DNA for the CDR3 is TGTGCCAGCAGTTTATCCCCTAGCATTGAGCAGTTCTTC. It codes for CASSLSPSIEQFF. The full variable domain, in which reference TRBV28 and TRBJ2-1 provide the parts outside the CDR3, is DVKVTQSSRYLVKRTGEKVFLECVQDMDHENMFWYRQDPGLGLRLIYFSYDVKMKEKGDIPEGYSVSREKKERFSLILESASTNQTSMYLCASSLSPSIEQFFGPGTRLTVL.

This clone was detected a few times. The same CDR3 can be traced to other DNA sequences in this sample. V and J are TRBV14 and TRBJ1-1; weak D call: TRBD1 (5 bases). The CDR3 has 14 amino acids. Trimming left V 2 bases short and J 0 bases short, with 7 bases between. The germline CDR1 and CDR2 sequences are SGHDN and FVKESK. CDR3 coding DNA: TGTGCCAGCAGCCAAAGGGGAATGAACACTGAAGCTTTCTTT. Encoded protein: CASSQRGMNTEAFF.

The chain is built from TRBV27 and TRBJ1-5; 9 nucleotides agree with TRBD1. CDR1 and CDR2 from the germline V gene are MNHEY and SMNVEV (reference sequence). Losses at the gene ends were 3 bases for V and 5 bases for J; bases not matched to a gene: 8. CDR3 length equals 16 residues. CDR3: CASSLKGTGIYQPQHF. CDR3 nucleotide sequence: TGTGCCAGCAGTTTGAAAGGGACAGGGATTTATCAGCCCCAGCATTTT.

The V call is TRBV19, the J call TRBJ2-5; 7 nucleotides line up with TRBD1. Germline CDR1 reads LNHDA; CDR2 reads SQIVND (reference sequence). The CDR3 extends over 15 amino acids. V lost 4 bases and J lost 5; bases outside the gene matches: 10. CDR3 protein: CASSRTGGSGETQYF. The CDR3, as DNA: TGTGCCAGTAGTAGGACAGGTGGAAGTGGGGAGACCCAGTACTTC.

J is TRBJ2-2 and V is TRBV27, with D perhaps TRBD1 (5 bases). V lost 4 bases, J lost 3 bases, and 9 bases lay in between. The germline V gene encodes CDR1 MNHEY and CDR2 SMNVEV (reference sequence). The CDR3 runs to 14 residues. The CDR3 nucleotides read TGTGCCAGCAGTTATCAGGGCTACACCGGGGAGCTGTTTTTT. Residues: CASSYQGYTGELFF.

The rearrangement links TRBV19 to TRBJ1-3; the D gene is possibly TRBD1 (6 bases). Trimming pared 0 bases from V and 11 bases from J, leaving 17 bases between. The CDR3 consists of 15 residues. Looked up from germline, CDR1 is LNHDA and CDR2 is SQIVND (reference sequence). In nucleotides, the CDR3 is TGTGCCAGTAGTATAGAAATCCGGGACAAGAACGCCATATATTTT. Amino acid sequence: CASSIEIRDKNAIYF.

The chain recombines TRBV13 with TRBJ1-3, with D maybe TRBD1 (6 bases). The CDR3 has 14 residues. V lost 4 bases and J 4 bases, leaving 11 bases between the germline ends. Per the germline V gene, CDR1 is PRHDT and CDR2 is FYEKMQ (reference sequence). CDR3 region: CASSSRDKGNTIYF. The CDR3 DNA reads TGTGCCAGCAGCTCTCGGGACAAAGGAAACACCATATATTTT.

This chain connects TRBV19 to TRBJ2-2; 10 bases map to TRBD2. The V gene end was trimmed by 9 bases and the J gene end by 3 bases; junction bases not matched to a gene: 7. The length of the CDR3 is 15 residues. The V gene's germline CDR1 is LNHDA and CDR2 SQIVND (reference sequence). The CDR3 coding sequence is TGTGCCAGCCTCCTAGCGGGAGAGCACACCGGGGAGCTGTTTTTT. It translates to CASLLAGEHTGELFF.

This chain uses TRBV27 with TRBJ1-5; 8 bases match TRBD1. Trimming at V came to 5 bases and at J to 1 base, leaving 10 bases not matched to a gene. The V gene's germline CDR1 is MNHEY and CDR2 SMNVEV (reference sequence). The CDR3 has 17 amino acids. CDR3 residues: CASSREGTGGSNQPQHF. CDR3 bases: TGTGCCAGCAGTCGGGAAGGGACAGGAGGAAGCAATCAGCCCCAGCATTTT.